The 26 T cell receptor beta chains presented below share a single source sample, sequenced in a study of blood T cells in healthy people across ages. Then a second PCR, running about 6 to 12 cycles, was carried out with a sample-barcoded 5' primer and a J-beta primer mix. MiXCR was run by TCRdb on the 5' RACE reads, yielding one entry per CDR3 protein. The sample consists of approximately 960,000 distinct CDR3 sequences, just under 30% of them appearing once. This sample also belongs to another study, concerning T cells of mothers and their children.

The material sequenced was blood. These receptors were obtained from a woman aged 40 to 55 in good health.

This chain uses TRBV5-6 with TRBJ2-1; TRBD1 matches 8 bases. This CDR3 contains 16 residues. Germline V lookup: CDR1 SGHDT, CDR2 YYEEEE. Unmatched junction bases numbered 8, after V lost 3 bases and J lost 3 bases. The CDR3 sequence: CASSWDRPLNYNEQFF. The CDR3 region has the DNA TGTGCCAGCAGCTGGGACAGGCCTCTAAACTACAATGAGCAGTTCTTC.

This clonotype was seen a few times. V is TRBV4-2 and J is TRBJ2-1; 9 bases fit TRBD1. The CDR3 sequence is 15 residues long. The germline gives CDR1 LGHNA, CDR2 YNFKEQ. V lost 0 bases to trimming and J lost 6 bases; unmatched junction nucleotides: 3. The CDR3 loop reads CASSQDWTGANEQFF. The CDR3 nucleotides read TGTGCCAGCAGCCAAGACTGGACAGGGGCCAATGAGCAGTTCTTC.

This chain connects TRBV6-1 to TRBJ1-4; D not certain. The CDR3 runs to 11 residues. The V gene's germline CDR1 is MNHNS and CDR2 SASEGT. Trimming removed 5 bases at V and 13 bases at J, with 11 bases between. The chain's CDR3 is CASSNQIRLFF. Written as DNA, the CDR3 is TGTGCCAGCAGTAATCAGATAAGACTGTTTTTT.

About this clonotype: It may be a read error: a sequence one base away is much more abundant. The rearrangement uses TRBV7-2 and TRBJ1-2, with TRBD1 matching 10 bases. The CDR3 is 16 residues long. Germline V CDR1 and CDR2: SGHTA, FQGNSA. After removal of 5 bases from V and 3 bases from J, the junction contained 9 bases not matched to a gene. This chain's CDR3 is CASSPRDRGSYYGYTF. The CDR3 coding sequence is TGTGCCAGCAGCCCCCGGGACAGGGGATCTTACTATGGCTACACCTTC.

This clonotype was counted a few times. This chain links TRBV10-3 with TRBJ2-1; D gene ambiguous. Trimming took 2 bases from V and 0 from J, leaving 8 bases between them. The CDR3 is 15 residues long. CDR1 is ENHRY, CDR2 SYGVKD, per germline. The DNA for the CDR3 is TGTGCCATCAGTGAGGACACGAGCTCCTACAATGAGCAGTTCTTC. Its translation is CAISEDTSSYNEQFF.

This clonotype showed up just once. J is TRBJ2-3 and V is TRBV12-5; 10 nucleotides match TRBD1. V trimming: 6 bases; J trimming: 10 bases; junction bases outside the gene matches: 13. In germline, CDR1 is LGHNT, CDR2 FRNRAP. This CDR3 region has 15 residues. The DNA of the CDR3 is TGTGCTAGTGGACGACCGACAGGGGGCAAAAATGCGCAGTATTTT. Its protein is CASGRPTGGKNAQYF.

The rearrangement links TRBV3-1 to TRBJ2-1; 9 bases align to TRBD1. The ends lost 4 bases at V and 10 bases at J; junction bases unmatched: 11. CDR3 length: 15 amino acids. Germline V lookup: CDR1 LGHDT, CDR2 YNNKEL (reference sequence). CDR3 nucleotides: TGTGCCAGCAGCCTGGTCGGGACAGGGAACTACGAGCAGTTCTTC. Encoded protein: CASSLVGTGNYEQFF.

The gene calls are TRBV20-1 and TRBJ1-6, with a weak D call TRBD1 (6 bases). V lost 3 bases and J 7 bases, leaving 19 bases between the germline ends. The CDR3 is 16 amino acids. CDR1 is DFQATT and CDR2 is SNEGSKA in the germline V gene (reference sequence). CDR3 bases: TGCAGTGCTAGTCCCCTGGGGGGACAACCGAATTCACCCCTCCACTTT. Translation gives CSASPLGGQPNSPLHF.

This clonotype has just a few counts. The chain couples TRBV7-3 to TRBJ2-5, with a weak D call TRBD1 (6 bases). Germline CDR1 and CDR2: SGHTA and FQGTGA. This CDR3 comprises 15 residues. V dropped 3 bases and J dropped 4 bases, with 15 bases sitting between them. For the CDR3, the DNA is TGTGCCAGCAGCTTCGGGGCAGGGGAAGGAGAGACCCAGTACTTC. It translates to CASSFGAGEGETQYF.

This chain joins TRBV12-3 or TRBV12-4 and TRBJ2-1; 8 bases align to TRBD2. The CDR3 runs 15 residues. The V gene end was trimmed by 6 bases and the J gene end by 6 bases; junction bases not matched to a gene: 10. CDR3 DNA: TGTGCCAGCAGGCAAGGGACTAGAAACCTCAATGAGCAGTTCTTC. The encoded protein is CASRQGTRNLNEQFF.

This clonotype was seen ten or more times. The chain couples TRBV24-1 to TRBJ2-1, with D possibly being TRBD2 (5 bases). The CDR3 spans 16 residues. Trimming removed 2 bases at V and 1 base at J, with 11 bases between. Germline assignment: CDR1 KGHDR and CDR2 SFDVKD. The CDR3, as DNA: TGTGCCACCAGTGATTCCGGGGATCCTTCCTACAATGAGCAGTTCTTC. Its translation: CATSDSGDPSYNEQFF.

This clonotype was counted only a few times. This could be a read error, since a much larger clone is one nucleotide away. The chain couples TRBV29-1 to TRBJ1-4, with TRBD1 identical over 7 bases. The CDR3 consists of 13 residues. Germline assignment: CDR1 SQVTM and CDR2 ANQGSEA. CDR3 sequence: CSAGTATNEKRFF. The CDR3 coding sequence is TGCAGCGCCGGGACAGCAACTAATGAAAAACGGTTTTTT.

This clonotype turned up a few times. The junction and the germline gene differ at one end; a read error may be behind it. The genes are TRBV9 and TRBJ2-4; maybe TRBD1 (6 bases). The tail of the sequence fits TRBJ2-7 better, so the J call may be wrong. The CDR3 has 14 amino acids. The germline V gene has CDR1 SGDLS and CDR2 YYNGEE. CDR3 sequence: CASGVSGHPYEQYF. For the CDR3, the DNA is TGTGCCAGCGGCGTTTCGGGACACCCATACGAGCAGTACTTC.

The chain combines TRBV7-2 with TRBJ2-7; D perhaps matches TRBD1 (5 bases). Germline V gene lookup returns CDR1 SGHTA and CDR2 FQGNSA. Deletions cut 5 bases from V and 3 bases from J, with 11 bases between. The length of the CDR3 is 13 residues. The CDR3 spells CASSLQEIYEQYF. DNA for the CDR3: TGTGCCAGCAGCCTACAGGAGATCTACGAGCAGTACTTC.

This clonotype was observed many times. DNA for the CDR3: TGTGCCAGCAGTTTTAGTAACAGGGGGTATGAGCAGTTCTTC. This translates into CASSFSNRGYEQFF. V and J are TRBV12-3 or TRBV12-4 and TRBJ2-1; 8 bases are a match to TRBD1. The CDR3 has 14 amino acids. The V segment lost 3 bases and the J segment 8 bases; nucleotides outside the gene matches: 6.

This clonotype was counted a few times. The chain links TRBV20-1 to TRBJ1-1; D is possibly TRBD1 (6 bases). The germline V and J ends were trimmed by 8 bases and 1 base, with 14 bases remaining between them. CDR1 is DFQATT, CDR2 SNEGSKA, per germline (reference sequence). The CDR3 extends over 13 amino acids. DNA for the CDR3: TGCAGTTCGTCCCGGGACACGAACACTGAAGCTTTCTTT. Its protein product is CSSSRDTNTEAFF.

This rearrangement joins TRBV4-1 to TRBJ1-2; D call uncertain. In germline, CDR1 is MGHRA, CDR2 YSYEKL. The ends were cut back, 0 bases at V and 4 bases at J, with 12 bases in the middle. The CDR3 sequence is 15 residues long. The CDR3 coding sequence is TGCGCCAGCAGCCAAGATTCCGGGATTGCCTATGGCTACACCTTC. Amino acids: CASSQDSGIAYGYTF.

As regards this clonotype: Being one base from a much bigger clone, this may be a read error. The V and J genes are TRBV5-1 and TRBJ2-7; TRBD2 agrees at 13 bases. Trimming removed 3 bases from V and 7 bases from J; junction bases left unmatched: 7. The CDR3 is 15 amino acids. Germline CDR1 and CDR2: SGHRS and YFSETQ. The CDR3: CASSWGLAGRNEQYF. CDR3 DNA: TGCGCCAGCAGCTGGGGACTAGCGGGGAGGAATGAGCAGTACTTC. The variable domain in full, completed from reference TRBV5-1 and TRBJ2-7, reads KAGVTQTPRYLIKTRGQQVTLSCSPISGHRSVSWYQQTPGQGLQFLFEYFSETQRNKGNFPGRFSGRQFSNSRSEMNVSTLELGDSALYLCASSWGLAGRNEQYFGPGTRLTVT.

This clonotype was counted ten times or more. The chain employs TRBV2 and TRBJ2-7; tentative D call: TRBD1 (5 bases). V was trimmed by 7 bases and J by 7 bases, leaving 14 bases between them. This CDR3 has 12 amino acids. Germline assignment: CDR1 SNHLY and CDR2 FYNNEI. CDR3 sequence: CASKLGPSEQYF. Here the CDR3 DNA reads TGTGCCAGCAAGTTGGGGCCGAGTGAGCAGTACTTC.

This clonotype was recorded only once. The chain employs TRBV21-1 and TRBJ2-1; TRBD1, the table's D call, lacks a check against the DNA. TRBV21-1 is tagged as a pseudogene. The CDR3 extends over 16 amino acids. The CDR3 DNA is TGTGCCAGCAGCACAATCAAGCGACAGTGCCCCTACGAGCAGTTCTTC. Amino acids: CASSTIKRQCPYEQFF.

The rearrangement links TRBV11-2 to TRBJ2-3; D gene unclear. V was trimmed by 5 bases and J by 2 bases, leaving 23 bases between them. CDR3 length: 18 residues. CDR1 is SGHAT, CDR2 FQNNGV, per germline. The CDR3 nucleotides read TGTGCCAGCAGCCTGCGTCCAGGATCCCAGGAGACCACAGATACGCAGTATTTT. Protein product: CASSLRPGSQETTDTQYF.

Details on this clonotype: With a much larger clone just one base away, this may be a read error. V and J are TRBV20-1 and TRBJ2-5, with a tentative D call TRBD2 (5 bases). The CDR3 extends over 13 amino acids. V was clipped by 7 bases and J by 4 bases, with 16 bases between them. Germline values: CDR1 DFQATT, CDR2 SNEGSKA (reference sequence). The CDR3 DNA reads TGCAGTGTGCCCGAGGACGGAGGAGAGACCCAGTACTTC. Protein: CSVPEDGGETQYF.

In DNA form, the CDR3 reads TGCAGTGCTAGGAGCGCGGGCCGAGTGCGGCAGCCCCAGCATTTT. Translating gives CSARSAGRVRQPQHF. The rearrangement uses TRBV20-1 and TRBJ1-5; D not resolved. The V end was cut by 3 bases, the J end by 7 bases, with 19 bases between. This CDR3 comprises 15 residues. Germline assignment: CDR1 DFQATT and CDR2 SNEGSKA (reference sequence).

The rearrangement joins TRBV20-1 to TRBJ1-5, with unresolved D. The CDR3 has 12 amino acids. V was trimmed by 2 bases and J by 8 bases, leaving 10 bases between them. Per the germline V gene, CDR1 is DFQATT and CDR2 is SNEGSKA (reference sequence). The CDR3 DNA reads as TGCAGTGCTAGATCTATCAGCGAGCCCCAGCATTTT. It codes for CSARSISEPQHF.

Points on this clonotype: This may be a read error, as it is one base from a much larger clone. Because the CDR3 is missing its conserved closing phenylalanine or tryptophan, this is likely a read error. The chain uses TRBV20-1 and TRBJ2-7, with TRBD2 matching over 10 bases. CDR1 and CDR2 (germline): DFQATT, SNEGSKA (reference sequence). J lost 5 bases, V lost 5 bases, and 12 bases had no gene match. This CDR3 is 15 amino acids long. CDR3: CSASLAGSRGHEQYL. DNA for the CDR3: TGCAGTGCTTCACTAGCGGGGTCCCGGGGCCACGAGCAGTACCTC.

The genes are TRBV12-3 or TRBV12-4 and TRBJ1-1; D remains ambiguous. V was shortened by 7 bases and J by 5 bases, with 17 bases between the two germline ends. The CDR3 has 14 residues. The CDR3 protein is CASIDRRGLTEAFF. The CDR3 coding sequence is TGTGCCAGCATCGATAGACGGGGTTTGACTGAAGCTTTCTTT.